The rows below give T cell receptor beta chains drawn from one sample of a study of T cell changes during pregnancy in multiple sclerosis. Data came from immunoSEQ multiplex PCR; TCRdb stores just in-frame clones and leaves some out. The table lists some 97,000 clones, roughly 93% of them singletons. The material sequenced was peripheral blood, taken before pregnancy. The receptors originated from a female donor with multiple sclerosis, enrolled in a pregnancy study. The CDR3 runs from the conserved cysteine through the conserved F or W.

TRBJ2-5,TRBV5-1,CASSLLDRGPWETQYF
TRBJ1-5,TRBV19,CASTQGSNQPQHF
TRBJ2-5,TRBV23-1,CASSLGQGGRETQYF
TRBJ2-7,TRBV11-2,CASSLDGSYEQYF
TRBJ1-3,TRBV6-1,CASSDDTTGNTIYF
TRBJ2-3,TRBV4-1,CASSEEVLAGANF
TRBJ2-1,TRBV4-1,CASSFRLAGATGEQFF
TRBJ1-4,TRBV29-1,CSAWDRFNEKLFF
TRBJ2-3,TRBV7-6,CASSLMTGGADTQYF
TRBJ1-2,TRBV28,CASMPGILDGYTF
TRBJ2-3,TRBV18,CASSPSHHQADTQYF
TRBJ1-5,TRBV19,CASDRGDRPQHF
TRBJ1-4,TRBV25-1,CASTRGPPEKLFF
TRBJ2-7,TRBV4-1,CASSQDSGAVYEQYF
TRBJ1-1,TRBV19,CASRTGVNTEAFF
TRBJ1-1,TRBV29-1,CSGLNRVNTEAFF
TRBJ2-2,TRBV5-4,CASSHSGRASGELFF
TRBJ1-1,TRBV7-3,CASSSQPREGQAFF
TRBJ1-1,TRBV28,CASSFFARDKNTEAFF
TRBJ2-7,TRBV4-1,CASSLKGGTGVHEQYF
TRBJ2-1,TRBV28,CASSLAQGPLEQFF
TRBJ1-4,TRBV5-1,CASSVGDRGPTWEKLFF
TRBJ2-5,TRBV4-3,CASSLDREETQYF
TRBJ2-1,TRBV29-1,CSAGGAEQFF
TRBJ2-7,TRBV28,CASSFGQGRDRDDEQYF
TRBJ1-1,TRBV5-8,CASSFGSFMNTEAFF
TRBJ1-2,TRBV19,CASSIGPGASGYTF
TRBJ1-1,TRBV6-1,CASSEAGRDTEAFF
TRBJ2-3,TRBV6-4,CASSAQGAISTDTQYF
TRBJ1-4,TRBV7-9,CATRANEKLFF
TRBJ1-2,TRBV5-5,CASSPWGEGGYTF
TRBJ1-2,TRBV6-1,CASSEAEGAPSYGYTF
TRBJ2-5,TRBV2,CASSGGQGLEETQYF
TRBJ2-1,TRBV5-1,CASSLAPSGGYNEQFF
TRBJ1-1,TRBV28,CASSWGTTGPNTEAFF
TRBJ1-1,TRBV6-5,CASRRTGSEAFF
TRBJ1-2,TRBV5-1,CASSLEGQINYGYTF
TRBJ2-3,TRBV2,CASSDGGFTDTQYF
TRBJ2-7,TRBV5-1,CASSLAYTYEQYF
TRBJ2-3,TRBV23-1,CASYRGSTDTQYF